The 14 T cell receptor beta chains below come from one sample, sequenced in a study of blood T cell repertoires in COVID-19. The protocol was immunoSEQ multiplex PCR, while the TCRdb copy is restricted to in-frame clones and leaves out a portion. The sample lists around 360,000 clones, around 87% occurring once. Sample: PBMCs or T cells enriched from blood (not recorded which). All receptors come from a man in his forties or fifties in a cohort exposed to, infected with or recovered from COVID-19 (not recorded which).

This chain links TRBV28 with TRBJ2-3, with TRBD2 identical over 8 bases. Per the germline V gene, CDR1 is MDHEN and CDR2 is SYDVKM. Germline trimming cut 10 bases from V and 0 bases from J; bases unmatched to any gene: 0. CDR3 size: 12 residues. Here the CDR3 reads CAIAGSTDTQYF. The CDR3 DNA reads as TGTGCCATAGCGGGAAGCACAGATACGCAGTATTTT.

The V gene is TRBV21-1, the J gene TRBJ1-1; the table calls TRBD1, which could not be checked here. TRBV21-1 constitutes a pseudogene. The length of the CDR3 is 17 residues. CDR3 residues: CASSSPGQGSFGTEAFF. CDR3 nucleotides: TGTGCCAGCAGCTCGCCGGGACAGGGGTCGTTTGGCACTGAAGCTTTCTTT.

This sequence joins TRBV5-8 and TRBJ1-5; weak D call: TRBD1 (6 bases). Germline V gives CDR1 SGHTS, CDR2 YDEGEE. Trimming cost V 4 bases and J 7 bases, with 12 bases left between them. The CDR3 is made up of 13 amino acids. CDR3: CASSPDRWQPQHF. CDR3 sequence (DNA): TGTGCCAGCAGCCCGGACAGATGGCAGCCCCAGCATTTT.

Only one count was recorded for this clone. The rearrangement uses TRBV5-1 and TRBJ2-3, with 10 positions matching TRBD2. Germline CDR1 is SGHRS and CDR2 is YFSETQ. The junction had 3 bases not matched to a gene; V was cut back by 5 bases and J by 0 bases. The CDR3 is 15 residues long. The CDR3 DNA follows: TGCGCCAGCAGGTCGACTAGCGGGAGCACAGATACGCAGTATTTT. Amino acid sequence: CASRSTSGSTDTQYF.

This chain uses TRBV6-5 with TRBJ2-2; no reliable D call. Between the trimmed V and J ends, which lost 3 bases and 3 bases, there was a span of 14 bases. This CDR3 is built from 16 residues. Germline V lookup: CDR1 MNHEY, CDR2 SVGAGI. The CDR3 bases are TGTGCCAGCAGTTATCGGATCGAGCGCGACACCGGGGAGCTGTTTTTT. Translating gives CASSYRIERDTGELFF.

The chain joins TRBV7-2 to TRBJ2-5; 9 bases are shared with TRBD2. The CDR3 runs to 17 residues. With V trimmed by 5 bases and J by 7 bases, 17 bases remained unmatched. Per the germline V gene, CDR1 is SGHTA and CDR2 is FQGNSA. CDR3 DNA: TGTGCCAGCAGCACCCCGGGGTTGCGGGAGGGGTTTGGGACCCAGTACTTC. This codes for CASSTPGLREGFGTQYF.

This clone has only one observation. V and J are TRBV7-9 and TRBJ1-4; 7 bases are shared with TRBD1. With 9 bases clipped from V and 4 bases from J, the junction kept 8 bases outside the gene matches. Germline CDR1 SEHNR, CDR2 FQNEAQ (reference sequence). This CDR3 spans 14 amino acids. This chain's CDR3 is CASDPGQSNEKLFF. DNA for the CDR3: TGTGCCAGTGATCCGGGACAGAGTAATGAAAAACTGTTTTTT.

This chain joins TRBV2 and TRBJ2-7; a possible D gene is TRBD2 (6 bases). CDR1 is SNHLY, CDR2 FYNNEI, per germline. V lost 8 bases and J 1 base, leaving 6 bases between the germline ends. This CDR3 is built from 11 residues. The CDR3 is CASAGSYEQYF. CDR3 sequence (DNA): TGTGCCAGCGCGGGGTCCTACGAGCAGTACTTC.

This chain joins TRBV18 and TRBJ2-7; maybe TRBD1 (6 bases). The CDR3 totals 13 residues. Germline assignment: CDR1 KGHSH and CDR2 LQKENI. V shed 3 bases and J shed 5 bases, with 11 bases lying between them. For the CDR3, the DNA is TGTGCCAGCTCACCCCCAGGGGTCCACGAGCAGTACTTC. It is translated as CASSPPGVHEQYF.

This clone appeared a single time. The chain links TRBV5-1 to TRBJ2-6; 9 bases are shared with TRBD1. Per germline, CDR1 SGHRS and CDR2 YFSETQ. The CDR3 sequence is 18 residues long. V lost 0 bases to trimming and J lost 1 base; unmatched junction nucleotides: 5. The CDR3 here is CASSLVQGAGSGANVLTF. The CDR3 region has the DNA TGCGCCAGCAGCTTGGTACAGGGGGCTGGGTCTGGGGCCAACGTCCTGACTTTC. The variable domain in full, completed from reference TRBV5-1 and TRBJ2-6, reads KAGVTQTPRYLIKTRGQQVTLSCSPISGHRSVSWYQQTPGQGLQFLFEYFSETQRNKGNFPGRFSGRQFSNSRSEMNVSTLELGDSALYLCASSLVQGAGSGANVLTFGAGSRLTVL.

The chain employs TRBV30 and TRBJ2-1, with 8 bases matching TRBD2. The junction had 3 bases not matched to a gene; V was cut back by 1 base and J by 4 bases. Germline loops: CDR1 GTSNPN, CDR2 SVGIG (reference sequence). The CDR3 consists of 14 residues. The CDR3 DNA sequence: TGTGCCTGGAGTGGGCTAGCGGGTTACAATGAGCAGTTCTTC. The encoded protein is CAWSGLAGYNEQFF.

V usage is TRBV10-1 and J usage is TRBJ2-3; perhaps TRBD1 as D (5 bases). Germline loops: CDR1 WNHNN, CDR2 SYGVQD (reference sequence). The CDR3 contains 15 residues. Trimming removed 5 bases at V and 2 bases at J, with 14 bases between. CDR3 coding DNA: TGCGCCAGCAGTCAAACAGGAGATTTCACAGATACGCAGTATTTT. It encodes CASSQTGDFTDTQYF.

This chain connects TRBV18 to TRBJ1-1; D possibly corresponds to TRBD1 (6 bases). Germline V gene data show CDR1 as KGHSH and CDR2 as LQKENI. CDR3 length: 13 residues. Trimming removed 4 bases at V and 3 bases at J, with 9 bases between. The CDR3, as DNA: TGTGCCAGCTCACGGGACACCTACACTGAAGCTTTCTTT. Encoded protein: CASSRDTYTEAFF.

A single count supports this clone. The V call is TRBV7-9, the J call TRBJ2-3; 10 nucleotides align to TRBD2. Looked up from germline, CDR1 is SEHNR and CDR2 is FQNEAQ (reference sequence). CDR3 length equals 16 residues. Unmatched junction bases numbered 12, after V lost 5 bases and J lost 7 bases. The CDR3 here is CASSPLGAGGPYTQYF. CDR3 coding DNA: TGTGCCAGCAGCCCCTTGGGAGCGGGAGGGCCATATACGCAGTATTTT.